This entry describes one T cell receptor beta chain. The data are from a study of blood T cells in healthy people across ages. V shed 7 bases and J shed 9 bases, with 21 bases lying between them. CDR3 length: 14 residues. Germline CDR1 LGHDT, CDR2 YNNKEL (reference sequence). The second PCR ran roughly 6 to 11 cycles with a sample-barcoded 5' primer and J-beta primers. TCRdb ran MiXCR on the 5' RACE reads and lists one entry per CDR3 protein. The sample yields hundreds of thousands of distinct CDR3 sequences, about 32% seen once. Sample: blood. The chain has TRBV3-1 and TRBJ2-5; possibly TRBD2 for D (5 bases). The receptor's source is a woman of 80 years or more in good health. The CDR3 sequence is CASMDGDQKGSQYF. The CDR3 DNA reads as TGTGCCAGCATGGACGGGGATCAAAAAGGATCCCAGTACTTC.